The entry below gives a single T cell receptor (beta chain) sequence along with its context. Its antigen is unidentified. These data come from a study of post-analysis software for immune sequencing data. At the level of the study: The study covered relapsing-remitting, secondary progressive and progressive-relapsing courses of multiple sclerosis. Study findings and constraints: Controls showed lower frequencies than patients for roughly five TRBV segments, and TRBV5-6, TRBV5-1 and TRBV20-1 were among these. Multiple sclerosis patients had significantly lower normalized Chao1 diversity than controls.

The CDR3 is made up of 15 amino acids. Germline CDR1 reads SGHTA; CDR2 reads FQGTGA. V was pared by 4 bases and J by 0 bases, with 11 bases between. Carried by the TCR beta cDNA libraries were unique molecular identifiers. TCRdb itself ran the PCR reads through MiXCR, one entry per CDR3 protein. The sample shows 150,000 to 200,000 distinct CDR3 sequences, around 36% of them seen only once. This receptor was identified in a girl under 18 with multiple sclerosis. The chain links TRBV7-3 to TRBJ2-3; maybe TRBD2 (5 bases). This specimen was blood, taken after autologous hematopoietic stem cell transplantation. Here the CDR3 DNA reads TGTGCCAGCAGCTCCGCGATAGCGAGCACAGATACGCAGTATTTT. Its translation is CASSSAIASTDTQYF.